Shown below are 14 T cell receptor beta chains from a single sample sequenced in a study of CD8 T cells in ankylosing spondylitis. General study points: Characteristic, it appeared, of ankylosing spondylitis blood was a TCR beta motif of roughly eight highly homologous variants.

These receptors' antigens are unknown. TCRdb reprocessed the 5' RACE reads via MiXCR and lists one record per CDR3 protein. The sample consists of around 430,000 distinct CDR3 sequences, approximately 17% of them appearing once. The specimen was blood, either unsorted or a sorted T cell fraction (not recorded which). The source is a male donor with ankylosing spondylitis.

The chain has TRBV3-1 and TRBJ2-7; 7 bases map to TRBD2. The CDR3 is 13 amino acids. After removal of 4 bases from V and 3 bases from J, the junction contained 3 bases not matched to a gene. Per the germline V gene, CDR1 is LGHDT and CDR2 is YNNKEL (reference sequence). Here the CDR3 DNA reads TGTGCCAGCAGCCGAGGACTAGTCTACGAGCAGTACTTC. Its protein product is CASSRGLVYEQYF.

This clonotype was counted a few times. J is TRBJ1-4 and V is TRBV30; D is ambiguous. The germline CDR1 and CDR2 sequences are GTSNPN and SVGIG (reference sequence). This CDR3 has 12 amino acids. V was clipped by 2 bases and J by 7 bases, with 8 bases between them. The CDR3 protein is CAWSRWGEKLFF. CDR3 coding DNA: TGTGCCTGGAGTCGGTGGGGTGAAAAACTGTTTTTT.

This clonotype came up many times. This chain joins TRBV7-8 and TRBJ1-6, with 10 bases lining up with TRBD1. The germline gives CDR1 SGHVS, CDR2 FQNEAQ. The CDR3 has 14 residues. Trimming cost V 5 bases and J 8 bases; bases outside gene matches: 3. This CDR3 is CASSRDRGDSPLHF. CDR3 bases: TGTGCCAGCAGCCGGGACAGGGGAGATTCACCCCTCCACTTT.

This clonotype was seen only a few times. The CDR3 protein is CASRQGNLQETQYF. The CDR3 nucleotides read TGTGCCAGCAGGCAGGGGAACCTCCAAGAGACCCAGTACTTC. The chain employs TRBV3-1 and TRBJ2-5; D possibly corresponds to TRBD1 (6 bases). The CDR3 totals 14 residues. CDR1 and CDR2 from the germline V gene are LGHDT and YNNKEL (reference sequence). Between the trimmed V and J ends, which lost 6 bases and 1 base, there was a span of 12 bases.

V gene TRBV7-8 combines with J gene TRBJ1-4; 8 positions match TRBD1. From germline, CDR1 is SGHVS and CDR2 FQNEAQ. The CDR3 is made up of 15 amino acids. Unmatched junction bases numbered 6, after V lost 5 bases and J lost 4 bases. This chain's CDR3 is CASSVRQGFNEKLFF. In nucleotides, the CDR3 is TGTGCCAGCAGCGTGAGACAGGGGTTTAATGAAAAACTGTTTTTT. The whole variable domain, remainder taken from reference TRBV7-8 and TRBJ1-4, is GAGVSQSPRYKVAKRGQDVALRCDPISGHVSLFWYQQALGQGPEFLTYFQNEAQLDKSGLPSDRFFAERPEGSVSTLKIQRTQQEDSAVYLCASSVRQGFNEKLFFGSGTQLSVL.

This clonotype turned up a few times. The rearrangement links TRBV25-1 to TRBJ2-1; maybe TRBD2 (6 bases). The CDR3 contains 17 residues. The germline V gene has CDR1 MGHDK and CDR2 SYGVNS. The V end lost 2 bases, the J end lost 0 bases, and 14 bases lay between the germline ends. The CDR3 reads CASSEGGPLRSYNEQFF. CDR3 bases: TGTGCCAGCAGTGAAGGAGGGCCTCTACGCTCCTACAATGAGCAGTTCTTC.

The sample holds a few counts of this clonotype. This chain connects TRBV25-1 to TRBJ1-2; no clear D. CDR3 length: 14 amino acids. V was cut by 1 base and J by 6 bases, with 12 bases left in between. CDR1 MGHDK and CDR2 SYGVNS come from the germline V gene. The CDR3 region has the DNA TGTGCCAGCAGTGAATCGGGGTCTCATAATGGCTACACCTTC. Protein product: CASSESGSHNGYTF.

This clonotype was picked up a small number of times. The rearrangement links TRBV11-2 to TRBJ2-7, with no clear D. V was trimmed by 3 bases and J by 3 bases, leaving 9 bases between them. Per the germline V gene, CDR1 is SGHAT and CDR2 is FQNNGV. The CDR3 spans 13 residues. CDR3 amino acids: CASSLKEDYEQYF. As DNA, the CDR3 is TGTGCCAGCAGCTTGAAAGAAGACTACGAGCAGTACTTC. The full variable domain, rest sourced from reference TRBV11-2 and TRBJ2-7, is EAGVAQSPRYKIIEKRQSVAFWCNPISGHATLYWYQQILGQGPKLLIQFQNNGVVDDSQLPKDRFSAERLKGVDSTLKIQPAKLEDSAVYLCASSLKEDYEQYFGPGTRLTVT.

This clonotype has more than one count but fewer than ten. This chain links TRBV30 with TRBJ2-2; maybe TRBD2 (6 bases). The germline V gene has CDR1 GTSNPN and CDR2 SVGIG (reference sequence). This CDR3 is built from 14 residues. V lost 2 bases to trimming and J lost 3 bases, with 10 bases between them. CDR3 nucleotides: TGTGCCTGGAGTACCGGGAGTCACACCGGGGAGCTGTTTTTT. This sequence encodes CAWSTGSHTGELFF.

The sample holds a few counts of this clonotype. This chain uses TRBV20-1 with TRBJ1-1, with 9 bases that match TRBD1. The CDR3 consists of 15 residues. V shed 1 base and J 3 bases; nucleotides not matched to a gene: 6. The germline gives CDR1 DFQATT, CDR2 SNEGSKA (reference sequence). The CDR3 spells CSARGGQGGYTEAFF. CDR3 nucleotides: TGCAGTGCTAGAGGGGGACAGGGAGGGTACACTGAAGCTTTCTTT.

This clonotype was seen a few times. This chain connects TRBV9 to TRBJ2-5; 7 nucleotides line up with TRBD2. Germline-derived CDR1 and CDR2 are SGDLS and YYNGEE. V shed 3 bases, J shed 1 base, and the junction held 3 bases outside the gene matches. The CDR3 has 14 amino acids. DNA for the CDR3: TGTGCCAGCAGCGCGCGGGGGACCCAAGAGACCCAGTACTTC. Protein: CASSARGTQETQYF.

This clonotype was found a few times. The V and J genes are TRBV18 and TRBJ2-7; a possible D gene is TRBD1 (5 bases). Germline values: CDR1 KGHSH, CDR2 LQKENI. Trimming removed 2 bases at V and 6 bases at J, with 11 bases between. The CDR3 spans 13 residues. The DNA of the CDR3 is TGTGCCAGCTCACCAAGGACATCGGGCGAGCAGTACTTC. Translation: CASSPRTSGEQYF. Using reference TRBV18 and TRBJ2-7 for the parts outside the CDR3, the full variable domain is NAGVMQNPRHLVRRRGQEARLRCSPMKGHSHVYWYRQLPEEGLKFMVYLQKENIIDESGMPKERFSAEFPKEGPSILRIQQVVRGDSAAYFCASSPRTSGEQYFGPGTRLTVT.

The chain employs TRBV6-1 and TRBJ2-5; TRBD2 matches at 15 bases. Germline lookup yields CDR1 MNHNS and CDR2 SASEGT. This CDR3 is 14 amino acids long. J lost 13 bases, V lost 4 bases, and 7 bases had no gene match. The CDR3 DNA follows: TGTGCCAGCAGTGGGGGACTAGCGGGGGGCGCTAGGTACTTC. It yields the protein CASSGGLAGGARYF.

J is TRBJ1-1 and V is TRBV7-2; D not certain. Trimming took off 2 bases at V and 5 bases at J, with 12 bases between the two ends. CDR1 and CDR2 from the germline V gene are SGHTA and FQGNSA. The CDR3 sequence is 14 residues long. This CDR3 is CASSLNRPPTEAFF. In DNA, the CDR3 is TGTGCCAGCAGCTTAAACCGACCCCCAACTGAAGCTTTCTTT.